Each of the 5 T cell receptor beta chains below was sequenced from the same sample in a study of blood T cell repertoires in COVID-19. Sequenced by immunoSEQ multiplex PCR; TCRdb stores in-frame clones only, minus some. This table has around 94,000 clones, under 90% appearing once. The sample comprised peripheral blood. The receptors stem from a human donor in a cohort sampled during active COVID-19.

This rearrangement joins TRBV28 to TRBJ2-7; the D gene is possibly TRBD1 (6 bases). Germline V CDR1 and CDR2: MDHEN, SYDVKM. V was pared by 4 bases and J by 1 base, with 20 bases between. CDR3 length equals 17 residues. CDR3 nucleotide sequence: TGTGCCAGCAGTTCCCTCAGCACAGGGTCGGTGTCCTACGAGCAGTACTTC. Protein sequence: CASSSLSTGSVSYEQYF. The full variable domain, completed using reference TRBV28 and TRBJ2-7, is DVKVTQSSRYLVKRTGEKVFLECVQDMDHENMFWYRQDPGLGLRLIYFSYDVKMKEKGDIPEGYSVSREKKERFSLILESASTNQTSMYLCASSSLSTGSVSYEQYFGPGTRLTVT.

V usage is TRBV2 and J usage is TRBJ1-5, with D perhaps TRBD1 (6 bases). This CDR3 is built from 15 residues. Per germline, CDR1 SNHLY and CDR2 FYNNEI. Trimming pared 5 bases from V and 2 bases from J, leaving 13 bases between. The CDR3 sequence: CASSYEQGGNQPQHF. The CDR3 bases are TGTGCCAGCAGTTACGAACAGGGAGGCAATCAGCCCCAGCATTTT. The full variable domain, rest sourced from reference TRBV2 and TRBJ1-5, is EPEVTQTPSHQVTQMGQEVILRCVPISNHLYFYWYRQILGQKVEFLVSFYNNEISEKSEIFDDQFSVERPDGSNFTLKIRSTKLEDSAMYFCASSYEQGGNQPQHFGDGTRLSIL.

The J gene is TRBJ2-3, the V gene TRBV5-1; 7 bases fit TRBD1. CDR1 SGHRS and CDR2 YFSETQ come from the germline V gene. This CDR3 has 15 amino acids. Germline trimming cut 4 bases from V and 2 bases from J; bases unmatched to any gene: 7. CDR3 region: CASSHDDRVTDTQYF. The DNA of the CDR3 is TGCGCCAGCAGCCATGACGACAGGGTCACAGATACGCAGTATTTT.

The rearrangement uses TRBV14 and TRBJ2-3; tentative D call: TRBD1 (5 bases). V was trimmed by 0 bases and J by 6 bases, leaving 16 bases between them. Germline V gene lookup returns CDR1 SGHDN and CDR2 FVKESK. The CDR3 extends over 16 amino acids. The CDR3 is CASSQDLVRVVDTQYF. CDR3 in DNA: TGTGCCAGCAGCCAAGATTTGGTCAGGGTCGTGGATACGCAGTATTTT. The variable domain in full, completed from reference TRBV14 and TRBJ2-3, reads EAGVTQFPSHSVIEKGQTVTLRCDPISGHDNLYWYRRVMGKEIKFLLHFVKESKQDESGMPNNRFLAERTGGTYSTLKVQPAELEDSGVYFCASSQDLVRVVDTQYFGPGTRLTVL.

V gene TRBV3-1 (or the pseudogene TRBV3-2) combines with J gene TRBJ2-7; a possible D gene is TRBD1 (6 bases). CDR3 size: 12 residues. The V end was cut by 1 base, the J end by 13 bases, with 14 bases between. Germline assignment: CDR1 LGHDT and CDR2 YNNKEL (reference sequence). The CDR3 DNA reads TGTGCCAGCAGCCAAGGTCGTGACAGGCAATACTTC. Protein product: CASSQGRDRQYF.